The sequence of this T cell receptor beta chain was determined in a study of breast tumors, draining lymph nodes, adjacent tissues (dated by TCRdb to about 2016). Background on the whole study: In breast cancer patients, the study compared the TCR beta repertoires of tumor, adjacent nontumor tissue and axillary lymph nodes. In human breast cancer, the study set out to assess how tumor, surrounding tissue and draining lymph node repertoires relate to one another and whether T cells might be exchanged between them.

On the study overall, not on this receptor specifically: T-cell repertoire diversity in tumors was found to be lower than in lymph nodes but higher than in nontumor tissue, and preferential V and J gene usage was observed. The conclusion that tumor T cells originate in lymph nodes was framed as consistent with a hypothesis rather than directly demonstrated. In luminal-like breast cancer, tumor and nontumor tissue repertoires resembled each other significantly more than in basal-like breast cancer. The data were considered consistent with most tumor T cells being derived from the lymph node and subsequently expanding within tumor tissue.

The lymph node samples were taken from the axillary draining lymph nodes of breast cancer patients. CDR1 and CDR2, per the germline V gene (reference sequence), are GTSNPN and SVGIG. Taken from cysteine to phenylalanine, the CDR3 has 14 residues. The read is trimmed to its CDR3 DNA, 42 bases read in frame from base 1. Cut back by 3 bases and 8 bases, the V and J ends lie 16 bases apart. As to this clonotype: Which antigen it targets is not known. Base qualities are not recorded, but no much larger clone differs from it by a single base.

The instrument given in TCRdb is Illumina HiSeq 2000. TCR beta chain libraries were generated through multiplex PCR amplification. High-throughput sequencing was used to analyze the amplified TCR beta chain products. In-frame beta chains were kept once TCRdb had trimmed the public reads at Q25 with fastp and called clones with MiXCR. CDR3 protein sequences are deduplicated, and each keeps its most common genes and DNA. The sample table shows 150,000 to 250,000 distinct CDR3 sequences, and 31% are seen once. In total, the top ten clones hold approximately 4.3% of the sample. What was sequenced was axillary lymph node tissue. The TCR originated in a female donor with breast cancer. Some clones in this sample may be carry-over from other donors' samples. The V and J genes are TRBV30 and TRBJ1-4, with the D gene not confidently named. The CDR3 sequence is CAWRGRDSAEKLFF. The DNA sequence follows: TGTGCCTGGAGGGGTCGAGACTCCGCGGAAAAACTGTTTTTT.